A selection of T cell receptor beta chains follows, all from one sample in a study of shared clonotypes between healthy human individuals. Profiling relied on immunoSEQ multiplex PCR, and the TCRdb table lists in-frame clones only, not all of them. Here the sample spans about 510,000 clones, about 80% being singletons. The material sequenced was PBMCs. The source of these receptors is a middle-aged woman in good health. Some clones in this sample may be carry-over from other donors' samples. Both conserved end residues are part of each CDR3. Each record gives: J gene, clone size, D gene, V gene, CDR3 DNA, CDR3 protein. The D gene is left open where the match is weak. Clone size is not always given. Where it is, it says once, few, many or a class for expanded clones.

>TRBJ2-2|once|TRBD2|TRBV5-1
TGCGCCAGCAGCCTCAGGACTAGCGGTACGAACACCGGGGAGCTGTTTTTT
CASSLRTSGTNTGELFF
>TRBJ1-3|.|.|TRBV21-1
TGTGCCAGCAGCAAAGCGCTTTCCGGACGGACGATTGGAAACACCATATATTTT
CASSKALSGRTIGNTIYF
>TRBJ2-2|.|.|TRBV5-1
TGCGCCAGCAGCTCTATCTTTTTGAACACCGGGGAGCTGTTTTTT
CASSSIFLNTGELFF
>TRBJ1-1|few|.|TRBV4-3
TGCGCCAGCAGCCCTCTCAACACTGTTGCTGAAGCTTTCTTT
CASSPLNTVAEAFF
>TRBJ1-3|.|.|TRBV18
TGTGCCAGCAAAGGTAGCTCTGGAAACACCATATATTTT
CASKGSSGNTIYF
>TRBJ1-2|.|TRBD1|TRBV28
TGTGCCAGCAGCCTAAAGGGGCAGGGGGCGCTGGTTTATGGCTACACCTTC
CASSLKGQGALVYGYTF
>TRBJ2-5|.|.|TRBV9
TGTGCCAGCAGCGTAGAGGGTAGTTTTGAGACCCAGTACTTC
CASSVEGSFETQYF
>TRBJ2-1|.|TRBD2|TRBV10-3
TGTGCCATCAGTGTCCGGAGCGGGAGGGGTTCTTTGAATGAGCAGTTCTTC
CAISVRSGRGSLNEQFF
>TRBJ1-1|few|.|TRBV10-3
TGTGCCAGTATACAGGGTCGAGGATGGAACACTGAAGCTTTCTTT
CASIQGRGWNTEAFF
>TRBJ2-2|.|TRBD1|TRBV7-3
TGTGCCAGCAGCTTAACTTCGGACAGGGTAGAGCTGTTTTTT
CASSLTSDRVELFF
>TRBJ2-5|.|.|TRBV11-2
TGTGCCAGCAGCTTAGTTACAGGGATAGAGACCCAGTACTTC
CASSLVTGIETQYF
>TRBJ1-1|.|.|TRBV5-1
TGCGCCAGCAGCTTGCTACGGAGGGATGGGGCTGAAGCTTTCTTT
CASSLLRRDGAEAFF
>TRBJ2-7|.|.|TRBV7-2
TGTGCCAGCAGCTTATACGGTTCCGGACGGGAGCAGTACTTC
CASSLYGSGREQYF
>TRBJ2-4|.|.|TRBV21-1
TGTGCCAGCAGCAAGGGGGAGGAGAGGGCCAAAAACATTCAGTACTTC
CASSKGEERAKNIQYF
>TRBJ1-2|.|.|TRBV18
TGTGCCAGCTCACCAGAGGAAAACTATGGCTACACCTTC
CASSPEENYGYTF
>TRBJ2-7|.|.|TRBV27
TGTGCCAGCAGTTTATCGGTCAGGGGGGACGAGCAGTACTTC
CASSLSVRGDEQYF
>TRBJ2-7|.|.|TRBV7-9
TGTGCCAGCAGCCCGCAGGGGGGACCCTACGAGCAGTACTTC
CASSPQGGPYEQYF
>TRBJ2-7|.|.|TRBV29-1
TGCAGCGTACGACTTTGGCAGGCCAACTACGAGCAGTACTTC
CSVRLWQANYEQYF
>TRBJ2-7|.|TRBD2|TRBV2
TGTGCCAGCAGTGAAGCGGGAGGGCTATCCTACGAGCAGTACTTC
CASSEAGGLSYEQYF
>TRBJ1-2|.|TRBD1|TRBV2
TGTGCCAGCTCTTGGGACAGACTTAACTATGGCTACACCTTC
CASSWDRLNYGYTF
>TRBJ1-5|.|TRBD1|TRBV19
TGTGCCAGTAGTTTTGGGGGACAGGGTAATCAGCCCCAGCATTTT
CASSFGGQGNQPQHF
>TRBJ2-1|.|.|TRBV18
TGTGCCAGCTCACCCCAGAGCGGAAGGAATGAGCAGTTCTTC
CASSPQSGRNEQFF
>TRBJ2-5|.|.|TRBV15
TGTGCCACCAGCAGAGATTTGGGACAAGCCCAGTACTTC
CATSRDLGQAQYF
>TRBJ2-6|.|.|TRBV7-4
TGTGCCAGCAGCGCAGGGTGCAGCTCACAAAGTCGGGCCAACGTCCTGACTTTC
CASSAGCSSQSRANVLTF
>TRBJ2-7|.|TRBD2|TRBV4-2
TGTGCCAGCAGCCAGGGGAACCCGGGACTAGCGGGAGGCCGTTCCTACGAGCAGTACTTC
CASSQGNPGLAGGRSYEQYF
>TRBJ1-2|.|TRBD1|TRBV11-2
TGTGCCAGCAGTCGTAGCGGGACAGGGAGCGGCTACACCTTC
CASSRSGTGSGYTF
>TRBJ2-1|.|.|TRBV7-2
TGTGCCAGCAGCCCGACCATGGGGGGAGATGAGCAGTTCTTC
CASSPTMGGDEQFF
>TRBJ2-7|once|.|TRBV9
TGTGCCAGCAGCGTAGGACACTACTCCTACGAGCAGTACTTC
CASSVGHYSYEQYF
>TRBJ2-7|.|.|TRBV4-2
TGTGCCAGCAGCCAAGATTGGGGAAAAAACTCCTACGAGCAGTACTTC
CASSQDWGKNSYEQYF
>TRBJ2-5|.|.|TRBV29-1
TGCAGCGTTGCCGGGACCCTGGGGGAGACCCAGTACTTC
CSVAGTLGETQYF
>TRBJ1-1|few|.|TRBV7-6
TGTGCCAGCGGCCTCGGGGGGGATGTAACTGAAGCTTTCTTT
CASGLGGDVTEAFF
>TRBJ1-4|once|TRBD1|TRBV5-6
TGTGCCAGCAGCGCGCCGGGACAGGGGCGTGAAAAACTGTTTTTT
CASSAPGQGREKLFF
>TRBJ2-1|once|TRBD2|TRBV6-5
TGTGCCAGCAGTTACGGGACTAGCTCCTACAATGAGCAGTTCTTC
CASSYGTSSYNEQFF